This TCR beta chain was sequenced in a study of blood T cell repertoires in COVID-19. The Seattle patients, enrolled during active infection, were followed longitudinally. The CDR3 consists of 13 residues. Trimming cost V 2 bases and J 4 bases; bases outside gene matches: 2. Per the germline V gene, CDR1 is SGHTS and CDR2 is YDEGEE. TCRdb's table, derived via immunoSEQ multiplex PCR, lists solely in-frame clones and lacks some. The sample records over 150,000 clones, roughly 81% being singletons. This sequence originates from an elderly woman with COVID-19, enrolled during active disease. What was sequenced was peripheral blood. The V call is TRBV5-8, the J call TRBJ1-1; 7 positions agree with TRBD1. CDR3 sequence: CASSFRTGTEAFF. The CDR3 DNA is TGTGCCAGCAGCTTCCGGACAGGCACTGAAGCTTTCTTT.